These 30 T cell receptor beta chains were sequenced from one sample in a study of blood T cell repertoires in COVID-19. Sequencing was performed with immunoSEQ multiplex PCR; in TCRdb, only in-frame clones are kept and a portion is missing. The data hold over 200,000 clones, with about 90% observed a single time. Sequencing was carried out using peripheral blood. The receptors stem from a woman aged 55-75 years with acute or convalescent COVID-19.

J is TRBJ1-1 and V is TRBV9; TRBD1 agrees at 7 bases. Germline trimming cut 4 bases from V and 2 bases from J; bases unmatched to any gene: 11. The CDR3 length is 16 residues. Germline loops: CDR1 SGDLS, CDR2 YYNGEE. The CDR3 sequence: CASSPRPGQPNTEAFF. CDR3 coding DNA: TGTGCCAGCAGCCCGAGACCGGGACAGCCTAACACTGAAGCTTTCTTT.

The V gene is TRBV6-5, the J gene TRBJ2-7; the D gene is possibly TRBD2 (5 bases). The V gene's germline CDR1 is MNHEY and CDR2 SVGAGI. Trimming stripped 10 bases from V and 3 bases from J, with 13 bases between. The CDR3 spans 12 residues. The CDR3 loop is CATGEWSYEQYF. The DNA for the CDR3 is TGTGCCACCGGGGAGTGGAGCTACGAGCAGTACTTC.

This sequence joins TRBV7-9 and TRBJ1-2; tentative D call: TRBD1 (6 bases). CDR3 length: 11 amino acids. CDR1 SEHNR and CDR2 FQNEAQ come from the germline V gene (reference sequence). Trimming took 5 bases from V and 14 from J, leaving 15 bases between them. CDR3 loop: CASSRTVDDTF. CDR3 in DNA: TGTGCCAGCAGCCGGACAGTGGACGATACCTTC.

The chain couples TRBV7-7 to TRBJ1-2, with 7 bases that match TRBD1. The CDR3 extends over 15 amino acids. J was trimmed by 6 bases and V by 5 bases; bases with no gene match: 12. The germline CDR1 and CDR2 sequences are SSHAT and FNYEAQ (reference sequence). CDR3 amino acids: CASSPIRTGSNGYTF. In DNA, the CDR3 is TGTGCCAGCAGCCCCATTAGGACAGGATCCAATGGCTACACCTTC.

V gene TRBV9 combines with J gene TRBJ1-3, with 9 bases fitting TRBD1. Germline CDR1 is SGDLS and CDR2 is YYNGEE. The ends lost 0 bases at V and 8 bases at J; junction bases unmatched: 6. The CDR3 has 15 residues. The CDR3 protein is CASSVGTGAEYTIYF. The CDR3 nucleotides are TGTGCCAGCAGCGTAGGGACAGGGGCCGAATACACCATATATTTT.

The chain employs TRBV27 and TRBJ1-1; D gene ambiguous. The V and J ends lost 6 bases and 0 bases respectively, with 11 bases between them. The CDR3 sequence is 14 residues long. Per germline, CDR1 MNHEY and CDR2 SMNVEV (reference sequence). Here the CDR3 DNA reads TGTGCCAGCAGCGAGACATTAATGAACACTGAAGCTTTCTTT. Translation gives CASSETLMNTEAFF.

The chain uses TRBV29-1 and TRBJ1-1; D is possibly TRBD1 (5 bases). The CDR3 runs 13 residues. Germline assignment: CDR1 SQVTM and CDR2 ANQGSEA. The germline V and J ends were trimmed by 8 bases and 2 bases, with 15 bases remaining between them. The CDR3 DNA follows: TGCAGCACCCATTGGGGCCTAAACACTGAAGCTTTCTTT. This gives the protein CSTHWGLNTEAFF. Using reference TRBV29-1 and TRBJ1-1 for the parts outside the CDR3, the full variable domain is SAVISQKPSRDICQRGTSLTIQCQVDSQVTMMFWYRQQPGQSLTLIATANQGSEATYESGFVIDKFPISRPNLTFSTLTVSNMSPEDSSIYLCSTHWGLNTEAFFGQGTRLTVV.

This rearrangement joins TRBV14 to TRBJ2-1, with 8 bases lining up with TRBD2. V trimming: 4 bases; J trimming: 6 bases; junction bases outside the gene matches: 8. Germline-derived CDR1 and CDR2 are SGHDN and FVKESK. There are 15 residues in the CDR3. The CDR3 DNA reads as TGTGCCAGCAGCCTCCGGACTAGCCTCTTCAATGAGCAGTTCTTC. This translates into CASSLRTSLFNEQFF.

Only a few counts were recorded for this clone. The V gene is TRBV10-2, the J gene TRBJ1-3; D not resolved. CDR1 WSHSY and CDR2 SAAADI come from the germline V gene. V was clipped by 3 bases and J by 1 base, with 7 bases between them. The CDR3 length is 14 residues. CDR3 sequence: CASSERESGNTIYF. The CDR3 region has the DNA TGCGCCAGCAGTGAAAGAGAATCTGGAAACACCATATATTTT.

The chain is built from TRBV30 and TRBJ2-7; 8 bases map to TRBD1. Germline V gene data show CDR1 as GTSNPN and CDR2 as SVGIG (reference sequence). The CDR3 has 12 amino acids. After removal of 8 bases from V and 4 bases from J, the junction contained 7 bases not matched to a gene. The CDR3 region has the DNA TGTGCCATAGACAGGGGACCTTACGAGCAGTACTTC. It yields the protein CAIDRGPYEQYF.

This chain joins TRBV5-1 and TRBJ1-6; 8 positions match TRBD1. The CDR3 covers 15 residues. Germline V lookup: CDR1 SGHRS, CDR2 YFSETQ. J gave up 8 bases and V 5 bases, and 9 bases lay outside the gene matches. The CDR3 sequence is CASRPGDRSYSPLHF. DNA of the CDR3: TGCGCCAGCAGACCGGGGGACAGGAGCTATTCACCCCTCCACTTT.

The rearrangement links TRBV7-9 to TRBJ2-7; the match to TRBD1 covers 12 bases. V shed 4 bases and J 5 bases; nucleotides not matched to a gene: 9. Germline V CDR1 and CDR2: SEHNR, FQNEAQ (reference sequence). CDR3 length: 16 residues. This chain's CDR3 is CASSSRDRGLQNEQYF. CDR3 sequence (DNA): TGTGCCAGCAGCTCTCGGGACAGGGGGCTTCAGAACGAGCAGTACTTC.

The chain has TRBV15 and TRBJ1-5; 9 bases map to TRBD1. CDR1 is LNHNV and CDR2 is YYDKDF in the germline V gene (reference sequence). The CDR3 covers 16 residues. The junction had 5 bases not matched to a gene; V was cut back by 1 base and J by 4 bases. In nucleotides, the CDR3 is TGTGCCACCAGCAGAGGACAGGGGGTTGGTAATCAGCCCCAGCATTTT. Translation gives CATSRGQGVGNQPQHF.

The rearrangement uses TRBV11-2 and TRBJ2-7; 7 nucleotides match TRBD1. The germline V gene has CDR1 SGHAT and CDR2 FQNNGV. This CDR3 has 14 residues. Trimming removed 5 bases from V and 6 bases from J; junction bases left unmatched: 10. The CDR3 is CASSRTGVLGEQYF. CDR3 coding DNA: TGTGCCAGCAGCCGTACAGGGGTTCTTGGCGAGCAGTACTTC. The variable domain in full, with the rest retrieved from reference TRBV11-2 and TRBJ2-7, is EAGVAQSPRYKIIEKRQSVAFWCNPISGHATLYWYQQILGQGPKLLIQFQNNGVVDDSQLPKDRFSAERLKGVDSTLKIQPAKLEDSAVYLCASSRTGVLGEQYFGPGTRLTVT.

This clone came up once. V and J are TRBV27 and TRBJ2-6, with 7 bases that match TRBD1. This CDR3 spans 17 amino acids. CDR1 and CDR2 (germline): MNHEY, SMNVEV (reference sequence). Losses at the gene ends were 3 bases for V and 0 bases for J; bases not matched to a gene: 5. Here the CDR3 DNA reads TGTGCCAGCAGTTTGACAGGGTTCCGCTCTGGGGCCAACGTCCTGACTTTC. Translating it yields CASSLTGFRSGANVLTF.

The sample holds a few counts of this clone. The chain employs TRBV7-9 and TRBJ1-3, with D possibly TRBD1 on 6 matching bases. The CDR3 runs to 15 residues. Trimming pared 6 bases from V and 0 bases from J, leaving 12 bases between. Looked up from germline, CDR1 is SEHNR and CDR2 is FQNEAQ (reference sequence). CDR3: CASRGQLSSGNTIYF. The CDR3 nucleotides read TGTGCCAGCAGAGGACAGCTTAGCTCTGGAAACACCATATATTTT.

The chain joins TRBV5-4 to TRBJ1-2, with a tentative D call TRBD1 (5 bases). There are 14 residues in the CDR3. Trimming left V 4 bases short and J 2 bases short, with 12 bases between. Germline loops: CDR1 SGHNT, CDR2 YYREEE (reference sequence). The CDR3 region has the DNA TGTGCCAGCAGCCGGGGGATACAAAACTATGGCTACACCTTC. Translating gives CASSRGIQNYGYTF.

The rearrangement joins TRBV28 to TRBJ2-2; D remains ambiguous. Germline V gene data show CDR1 as MDHEN and CDR2 as SYDVKM. Deletions cut 8 bases from V and 0 bases from J, with 7 bases between. The CDR3 has 13 amino acids. DNA of the CDR3: TGTGCCAGCCCGAGCCCGAACACCGGGGAGCTGTTTTTT. This translates into CASPSPNTGELFF.

The gene calls are TRBV6-5 and TRBJ1-5; D gene unclear. Looked up from germline, CDR1 is MNHEY and CDR2 is SVGAGI. With 11 bases removed from V and 3 bases from J, the gap between germline ends came to 17 bases. The CDR3 loop spans 14 amino acids. The CDR3 sequence: CACTPVPNNQPQHF. DNA for the CDR3: TGTGCCTGCACCCCGGTACCGAACAATCAGCCCCAGCATTTT.

V is TRBV10-1 and J is TRBJ1-1, with unresolved D. The CDR3 contains 13 residues. The germline V and J ends were trimmed by 6 bases and 0 bases, with 8 bases remaining between them. Germline loops: CDR1 WNHNN, CDR2 SYGVQD (reference sequence). CDR3 nucleotide sequence: TGCGCCAGCAGCGGGAACCTGAACACTGAAGCTTTCTTT. Protein product: CASSGNLNTEAFF.

The chain carries TRBV2 and TRBJ2-5; D is undetermined. Germline V lookup: CDR1 SNHLY, CDR2 FYNNEI. V gave up 7 bases and J gave up 9 bases, with 18 bases separating them. CDR3 length equals 13 residues. The DNA for the CDR3 is TGTGCCAGCACTCCATTCCCCACTTCGCCCCAGTACTTC. Protein sequence: CASTPFPTSPQYF.

The chain employs TRBV5-6 and TRBJ1-6; D is undetermined. CDR3 size: 16 residues. Germline CDR1 SGHDT, CDR2 YYEEEE. V was clipped by 0 bases and J by 7 bases, with 14 bases between them. The DNA for the CDR3 is TGTGCCAGCAGCTTGGGTCGGGTTTCACTCAATTCACCCCTCCACTTT. Encoded protein: CASSLGRVSLNSPLHF.

The V call is TRBV28, the J call TRBJ1-5; 7 bases map to TRBD1. The CDR3 extends over 16 amino acids. V lost 5 bases, J lost 6 bases, and 13 bases stayed unmatched. Germline values: CDR1 MDHEN, CDR2 SYDVKM. The CDR3 sequence: CASSNRDSLQGQPQHF. The DNA for the CDR3 is TGTGCCAGCAGTAACCGGGACAGCTTACAGGGTCAGCCCCAGCATTTT.

The chain links TRBV29-1 to TRBJ2-2; 9 nucleotides match TRBD1. The CDR3 has 14 residues. CDR1 SQVTM and CDR2 ANQGSEA come from the germline V gene. J lost 4 bases, V lost 6 bases, and 6 bases had no gene match. The CDR3 sequence is CSVWDRVATGELFF. The CDR3 DNA sequence: TGCAGCGTGTGGGACAGGGTAGCCACCGGGGAGCTGTTTTTT.

The chain couples TRBV11-2 to TRBJ2-1; 11 nucleotides align to TRBD2. The CDR3 has 15 residues. Germline V gives CDR1 SGHAT, CDR2 FQNNGV. J gave up 2 bases and V 6 bases, and 3 bases lay outside the gene matches. The CDR3 coding sequence is TGTGCCAGCAGTAATAGCGGGAGGGCCTACAATGAGCAGTTCTTC. Residues: CASSNSGRAYNEQFF. Full variable domain (outside the CDR3, taken from reference TRBV11-2 and TRBJ2-1): EAGVAQSPRYKIIEKRQSVAFWCNPISGHATLYWYQQILGQGPKLLIQFQNNGVVDDSQLPKDRFSAERLKGVDSTLKIQPAKLEDSAVYLCASSNSGRAYNEQFFGPGTRLTVL.

This chain joins TRBV19 and TRBJ2-5; no clear D gene. The V end was cut by 6 bases, the J end by 1 base, with 12 bases between. This CDR3 contains 14 residues. Germline V gene data show CDR1 as LNHDA and CDR2 as SQIVND (reference sequence). CDR3 DNA sequence: TGTGCCAGTAGGATGGCCACAAGCCAAGAGACCCAGTACTTC. Encoded protein: CASRMATSQETQYF.

V is TRBV9 and J is TRBJ2-2; TRBD1 might be the D (7 bases). V was trimmed by 0 bases and J by 4 bases, leaving 13 bases between them. This CDR3 comprises 16 residues. The germline gives CDR1 SGDLS, CDR2 YYNGEE. The CDR3 sequence is CASSVVGQGGTGELFF. The CDR3 nucleotides are TGTGCCAGCAGCGTAGTGGGTCAGGGGGGCACCGGGGAGCTGTTTTTT.

The genes are TRBV19 and TRBJ1-5; 11 bases align to TRBD1. Germline V gene sequence: CDR1 LNHDA, CDR2 SQIVND (reference sequence). The CDR3 is made up of 13 amino acids. Unmatched junction bases numbered 6, after V lost 8 bases and J lost 9 bases. CDR3 nucleotides: TGTGCCAGTGGGGACAGGGGGATGGGGCCCCAGCATTTT. Translation gives CASGDRGMGPQHF. The entire variable domain, with the rest obtained from reference TRBV19 and TRBJ1-5, is as follows: DGGITQSPKYLFRKEGQNVTLSCEQNLNHDAMYWYRQDPGQGLRLIYYSQIVNDFQKGDIAEGYSVSREKKESFPLTVTSAQKNPTAFYLCASGDRGMGPQHFGDGTRLSIL.

This clone was counted a single time. The rearrangement joins TRBV18 to TRBJ1-3; tentative D call: TRBD1 (5 bases). V lost 0 bases and J lost 0, with 9 bases in between. This CDR3 has 16 amino acids. In germline, CDR1 is KGHSH, CDR2 LQKENI. Here the CDR3 DNA reads TGTGCCAGCTCACCACCCGCAGGGCTCTCTGGAAACACCATATATTTT. This sequence encodes CASSPPAGLSGNTIYF.

The V call is TRBV7-8, the J call TRBJ1-4, with D maybe TRBD1 (5 bases). CDR3 length: 15 amino acids. Trimming cost V 2 bases and J 11 bases, with 18 bases left between them. CDR1 SGHVS and CDR2 FQNEAQ come from the germline V gene. For the CDR3, the DNA is TGTGCCAGCAGCTTAACAAGTTTCCCCCAGGGCAAACTGTTTTTT. Residues: CASSLTSFPQGKLFF.